This T cell receptor (beta chain) came from a study of cytomegalovirus exposure and HLA in healthy donors. PCR involved 60 Vbeta and 13 Jbeta primers. Sequencing was performed with immunoSEQ multiplex PCR; in TCRdb, only in-frame clones are kept and a portion is missing. The data show about 50,000 clones, with 70% to 85% seen just once and around 1.6% held by the top ten. Study-level results: A missense DCLRE1C variant was associated with V- and J-gene trimming of TCR beta chains in a later analysis, and an independent cohort replicated the association. Researchers reportedly found TCR beta sequences accurately predicted most subjects' HLA-A and HLA-B alleles. Reports indicated that the classifier achieved high specificity and sensitivity in diagnosing cytomegalovirus status.

Comment on this clone: Antigen: not known.

The V gene lost 7 bases and the J gene lost 4 bases, with 16 bases spanning the gap. Germline CDR1 is SGHNT and CDR2 is YENEEA. CDR3 length: 14 amino acids. The sequenced sample consisted of PBMCs. This TCR derives from a man aged 25-45 years in good health and CMV-seronegative. The chain uses TRBV11-3 and TRBJ1-2, with D tentatively TRBD1 (6 bases). CDR3 region: CASTFQDSPYGYTF. DNA for the CDR3: TGTGCCAGCACCTTCCAGGACAGCCCCTATGGCTACACCTTC.